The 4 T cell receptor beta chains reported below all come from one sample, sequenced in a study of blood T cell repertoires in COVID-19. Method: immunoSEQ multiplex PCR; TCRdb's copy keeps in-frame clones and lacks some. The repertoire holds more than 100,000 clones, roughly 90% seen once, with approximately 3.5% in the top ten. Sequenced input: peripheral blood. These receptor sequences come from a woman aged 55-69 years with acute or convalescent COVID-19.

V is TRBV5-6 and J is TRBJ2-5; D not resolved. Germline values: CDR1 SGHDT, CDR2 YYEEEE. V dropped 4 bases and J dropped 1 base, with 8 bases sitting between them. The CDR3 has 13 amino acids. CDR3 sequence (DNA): TGTGCCAGCAGCCGTAGATCCCAAGAGACCCAGTACTTC. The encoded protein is CASSRRSQETQYF. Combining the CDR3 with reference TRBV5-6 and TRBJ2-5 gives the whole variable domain DAGVTQSPTHLIKTRGQQVTLRCSPKSGHDTVSWYQQALGQGPQFIFQYYEEEERQRGNFPDRFSGHQFPNYSSELNVNALLLGDSALYLCASSRRSQETQYFGPGTRLLVL.

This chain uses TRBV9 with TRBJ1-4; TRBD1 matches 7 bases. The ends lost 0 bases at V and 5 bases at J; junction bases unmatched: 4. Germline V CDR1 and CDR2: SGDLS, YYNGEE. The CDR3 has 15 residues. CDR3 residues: CASSVEGQMNEKLFF. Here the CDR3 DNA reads TGTGCCAGCAGCGTAGAGGGACAGATGAATGAAAAACTGTTTTTT.

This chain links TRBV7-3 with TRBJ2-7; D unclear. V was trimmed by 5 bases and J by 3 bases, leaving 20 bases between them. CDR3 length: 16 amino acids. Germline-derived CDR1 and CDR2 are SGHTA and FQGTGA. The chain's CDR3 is CASSHSRWADNYEQYV. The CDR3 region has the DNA TGTGCCAGCAGCCACAGTAGGTGGGCAGATAACTACGAGCAGTACGTC.

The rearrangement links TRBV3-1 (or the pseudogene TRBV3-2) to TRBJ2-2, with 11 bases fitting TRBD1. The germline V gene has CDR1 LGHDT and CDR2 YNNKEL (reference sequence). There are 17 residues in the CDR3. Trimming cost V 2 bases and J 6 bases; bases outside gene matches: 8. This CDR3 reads CASSQYIGDRGAGELFF. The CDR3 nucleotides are TGTGCCAGCAGCCAATATATAGGGGACAGGGGGGCCGGGGAGCTGTTTTTT.